This TCR beta chain came from a study of blood T cell repertoires in COVID-19. Study overall: Collection of acute and convalescent COVID-19 samples took place in the United States, Italy and Spain.

Profiling relied on immunoSEQ multiplex PCR, and the TCRdb table lists in-frame clones only, not all of them. Here the sample spans about 270,000 clones, roughly 85% being singletons. Across under 25 US areas, participants ranged in age from about 18 to 100 years. The study assigned cohorts using participant-reported clinical history. Germline V gene data show CDR1 as MNHGY and CDR2 as SVAAGI. The CDR3 has 15 residues. The junction had 6 bases not matched to a gene; V was cut back by 4 bases and J by 3 bases. The sample taken for sequencing was PBMCs or T cells enriched from blood (not recorded which). The chain recombines TRBV6-9 with TRBJ1-5; 7 positions match TRBD1. This receptor was taken from a woman aged 45-60 years with acute COVID-19. CDR3 in DNA: TGTGCCAGCAGTTCCCAGGGGGGCCCCAATCAGCCCCAGCATTTT. Amino acid sequence: CASSSQGGPNQPQHF.